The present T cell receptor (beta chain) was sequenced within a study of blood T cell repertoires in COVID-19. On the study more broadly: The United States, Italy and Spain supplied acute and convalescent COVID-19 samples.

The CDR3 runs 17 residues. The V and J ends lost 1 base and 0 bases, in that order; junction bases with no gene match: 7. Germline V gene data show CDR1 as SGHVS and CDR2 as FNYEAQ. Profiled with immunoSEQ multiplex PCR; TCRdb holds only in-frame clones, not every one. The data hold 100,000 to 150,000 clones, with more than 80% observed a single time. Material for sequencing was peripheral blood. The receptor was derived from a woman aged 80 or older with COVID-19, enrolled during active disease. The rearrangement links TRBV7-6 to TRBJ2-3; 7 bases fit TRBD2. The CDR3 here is CASSLVVGGSSTDTQYF. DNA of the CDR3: TGTGCCAGCAGCTTAGTGGTTGGCGGGAGTAGCACAGATACGCAGTATTTT. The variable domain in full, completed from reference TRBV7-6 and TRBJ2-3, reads GAGVSQSPRYKVTKRGQDVALRCDPISGHVSLYWYRQALGQGPEFLTYFNYEAQQDKSGLPNDRFSAERPEGSISTLTIQRTEQRDSAMYRCASSLVVGGSSTDTQYFGPGTRLTVL.